The 19 T cell receptor beta chains below come from one sample, sequenced in a study of OX40 agonist ivuxolimab in advanced cancers. The library was prepared using the immunoSEQ multiplex PCR assay. TCRdb took this table from immuneACCESS and kept in-frame rearrangements with V and J called. Such tables lack part of the clones; where checked against another copy, unresolved V genes explain under half of the gap, and the rest is unexplained. The sample table records around 68,000 clones; approximately 86% of these occur just once. The ten top clones hold roughly 2.5% of the sample. Material: CD4+ or CD8+ T cells sorted from blood, obtained in a trial of the OX40 agonist ivuxolimab. The receptors stem from an adult with an advanced solid tumor such as melanoma, head and neck, liver or kidney cancer.

The J gene is TRBJ2-3, the V gene TRBV11-2, with 12 bases lining up with TRBD2. The CDR3 is 18 residues long. Per germline, CDR1 SGHAT and CDR2 FQNNGV. The junction had 7 bases not matched to a gene; V was cut back by 3 bases and J by 0 bases. The CDR3 is CASSFWLAGGISTDTQYF. The CDR3 nucleotides are TGTGCCAGCAGCTTCTGGCTAGCGGGGGGGATTAGCACAGATACGCAGTATTTT.

V usage is TRBV6-6 and J usage is TRBJ1-1; D is possibly TRBD1 (6 bases). Per the germline V gene, CDR1 is MNHNY and CDR2 is SVGAGI (reference sequence). Trimming took 6 bases from V and 1 from J, leaving 9 bases between them. This CDR3 is 13 amino acids long. DNA for the CDR3: TGTGCCAGCAGACCGGGACAGAACACTGAAGCTTTCTTT. This translates into CASRPGQNTEAFF.

This CDR3 reads CASTSGYGTDTQYF. The CDR3, as DNA: TGTGCCAGCACTAGCGGGTATGGCACAGATACGCAGTATTTT. The chain couples TRBV9 to TRBJ2-3, with 8 bases matching TRBD2. The CDR3 contains 14 residues. CDR1 SGDLS and CDR2 YYNGEE come from the germline V gene. V shed 6 bases, J shed 1 base, and the junction held 4 bases outside the gene matches.

The genes are TRBV7-3 and TRBJ2-1; tentative D call: TRBD1 (6 bases). V dropped 2 bases and J dropped 5 bases, with 10 bases sitting between them. Germline values: CDR1 SGHTA, CDR2 FQGTGA. The CDR3 length is 14 residues. CDR3 DNA: TGTGCCAGCAGCTTAGGGGGCTCGGACAATGAGCAGTTCTTC. Amino acids: CASSLGGSDNEQFF. Looking up the rest from reference TRBV7-3 and TRBJ2-1 gives the full variable domain: GAGVSQTPSNKVTEKGKYVELRCDPISGHTALYWYRQSLGQGPEFLIYFQGTGAADDSGLPNDRFFAVRPEGSVSTLKIQRTERGDSAVYLCASSLGGSDNEQFFGPGTRLTVL.

This chain joins TRBV11-1 and TRBJ1-5; D unclear. The CDR3 has 13 amino acids. V shed 1 base and J shed 5 bases, with 6 bases lying between them. CDR1 is SGHAT, CDR2 FQDESV, per germline (reference sequence). Here the CDR3 DNA reads TGTGCCAGCAGCTTAGACGGTTATCAGCCCCAGCATTTT. It codes for CASSLDGYQPQHF.

The chain combines TRBV10-3 with TRBJ1-2; no reliable D call. The V and J ends lost 3 bases and 7 bases respectively, with 12 bases between them. Looked up from germline, CDR1 is ENHRY and CDR2 is SYGVKD. This CDR3 has 13 residues. The CDR3 DNA reads TGTGCCATCAGTGAAGGGTCGATCCGTGGCTACACCTTC. Residues: CAISEGSIRGYTF.

This chain uses TRBV18 with TRBJ2-2, with TRBD1 identical over 7 bases. This CDR3 contains 15 residues. Germline V gives CDR1 KGHSH, CDR2 LQKENI. The V and J ends lost 4 bases and 1 base, in that order; junction bases with no gene match: 3. CDR3 DNA: TGTGCCAGCTCACTAGACAGGGTGAACACCGGGGAGCTGTTTTTT. It is translated as CASSLDRVNTGELFF.

This rearrangement joins TRBV7-2 to TRBJ2-1, with 10 positions matching TRBD2. The V and J ends lost 2 bases and 3 bases, in that order; junction bases with no gene match: 7. The germline V gene has CDR1 SGHTA and CDR2 FQGNSA. The CDR3 contains 17 residues. The CDR3 here is CASSLRTSGPYYNEQFF. Here the CDR3 DNA reads TGTGCCAGCAGCTTAAGGACTAGCGGTCCCTACTACAATGAGCAGTTCTTC.

V and J are TRBV6-6 and TRBJ2-7; possibly TRBD2 for D (5 bases). The V gene's germline CDR1 is MNHNY and CDR2 SVGAGI (reference sequence). V was pared by 5 bases and J by 3 bases, with 11 bases between. The CDR3 sequence is 13 residues long. This CDR3 reads CASSPGLYYEQYF. The CDR3 DNA sequence: TGTGCCAGCAGTCCAGGACTCTACTACGAGCAGTACTTC.

V is TRBV7-3 and J is TRBJ2-5, with a tentative D call TRBD2 (6 bases). Germline-derived CDR1 and CDR2 are SGHTA and FQGTGA. The CDR3 contains 14 residues. The germline V and J ends were trimmed by 6 bases and 0 bases, with 11 bases remaining between them. CDR3 coding DNA: TGTGCCAGCAGTCCAGCGGGCCACCAAGAGACCCAGTACTTC. Its translation is CASSPAGHQETQYF.

V and J are TRBV7-2 and TRBJ2-7; no firm D call. V dropped 3 bases and J dropped 3 bases, with 6 bases sitting between them. Germline CDR1 reads SGHTA; CDR2 reads FQGNSA. The length of the CDR3 is 12 residues. The CDR3 DNA follows: TGTGCCAGCAGCTTCACTGGCTACGAGCAGTACTTC. Translated: CASSFTGYEQYF. Full variable domain (remainder filled in from reference TRBV7-2 and TRBJ2-7): GAGVSQSPSNKVTEKGKDVELRCDPISGHTALYWYRQSLGQGLEFLIYFQGNSAPDKSGLPSDRFSAERTGGSVSTLTIQRTQQEDSAVYLCASSFTGYEQYFGPGTRLTVT.

This clone is a singleton in its sample. The gene calls are TRBV6-5 and TRBJ2-3, with D unclear. This CDR3 is built from 12 residues. The ends were cut back, 4 bases at V and 6 bases at J, with 8 bases in the middle. Germline-derived CDR1 and CDR2 are MNHEY and SVGAGI. CDR3 nucleotide sequence: TGTGCCAGCAGTTCCCAGGAGGATACGCAGTATTTT. It is translated as CASSSQEDTQYF.

The chain links TRBV18 to TRBJ2-7, with TRBD1 matching over 9 bases. The V and J ends lost 2 bases and 6 bases, in that order; junction bases with no gene match: 8. Germline V gene sequence: CDR1 KGHSH, CDR2 LQKENI. The CDR3 is 15 residues long. In DNA, the CDR3 is TGTGCCAGCTCACCATCTGGGACAGGGCATGCCGAGCAGTACTTC. Translated: CASSPSGTGHAEQYF.

The gene calls are TRBV6-5 and TRBJ2-7; D ambiguous. This CDR3 is built from 15 residues. Per the germline V gene, CDR1 is MNHEY and CDR2 is SVGAGI. Trimming removed 0 bases at V and 2 bases at J, with 11 bases between. In DNA form, the CDR3 reads TGTGCCAGCAGTTACTCCGAGGCCGGCCCCTACGAGCAGTACTTC. Translation: CASSYSEAGPYEQYF.

V usage is TRBV11-1 and J usage is TRBJ2-1; D gene unclear. The V gene lost 5 bases and the J gene lost 8 bases, with 10 bases spanning the gap. The CDR3 is made up of 12 amino acids. The germline V gene encodes CDR1 SGHAT and CDR2 FQDESV (reference sequence). The CDR3 sequence: CASSHLVDEQFF. As DNA, the CDR3 is TGTGCCAGCAGCCATCTAGTGGATGAGCAGTTCTTC.

The chain is built from TRBV10-3 and TRBJ1-5; D perhaps matches TRBD1 (6 bases). Germline CDR1 reads ENHRY; CDR2 reads SYGVKD. Trimming left V 3 bases short and J 11 bases short, with 14 bases between. The CDR3 consists of 13 residues. The DNA of the CDR3 is TGTGCCATCAGTGAAACCCACCCAGGGGCCCAGCATTTT. Its protein product is CAISETHPGAQHF.

V is TRBV6-6 and J is TRBJ1-4; D uncertain. Germline CDR1 and CDR2: MNHNY and SVGAGI (reference sequence). V lost 6 bases and J 8 bases, leaving 13 bases between the germline ends. CDR3 length: 13 residues. The CDR3 bases are TGTGCCAGCAGCTCCGACTTGGTGGAAAAACTGTTTTTT. The encoded protein is CASSSDLVEKLFF.

The chain carries TRBV7-2 and TRBJ1-1; D unresolved. Between the trimmed V and J ends, which lost 4 bases and 2 bases, there was a span of 8 bases. CDR3 size: 13 residues. The germline CDR1 and CDR2 sequences are SGHTA and FQGNSA. This chain's CDR3 is CASSSYKNTEAFF. CDR3 in DNA: TGTGCCAGCAGCTCCTACAAAAACACTGAAGCTTTCTTT.

The CDR3, as DNA: TGTGCCAGTAGAGTTGGGACCGAACAAGAGACCCAGTACTTC. It encodes CASRVGTEQETQYF. V and J are TRBV2 and TRBJ2-5; D is possibly TRBD1 or TRBD2 (5 bases each). Trimming removed 9 bases at V and 2 bases at J, with 16 bases between. Germline V gene lookup returns CDR1 SNHLY and CDR2 FYNNEI. The CDR3 has 14 amino acids. Looking up the rest from reference TRBV2 and TRBJ2-5 gives the full variable domain: EPEVTQTPSHQVTQMGQEVILRCVPISNHLYFYWYRQILGQKVEFLVSFYNNEISEKSEIFDDQFSVERPDGSNFTLKIRSTKLEDSAMYFCASRVGTEQETQYFGPGTRLLVL.